Presented here are 3 T cell receptor beta chains from one specimen sequenced in a study of cytomegalovirus exposure and HLA in healthy donors. Vbeta (60) and Jbeta (13) primers were used in the PCR. Assay used: immunoSEQ multiplex PCR; TCRdb lists only in-frame clones, some missing. The table for this sample gives around 130,000 clones. Sequenced: PBMCs. Receptor source: a woman aged 40 to 49 in good health and CMV-seronegative.

The V gene is TRBV5-6, the J gene TRBJ1-1; D is undetermined. The germline V gene encodes CDR1 SGHDT and CDR2 YYEEEE. The germline V and J ends were trimmed by 1 base and 1 base, with 5 bases remaining between them. The CDR3 has 13 residues. For the CDR3, the DNA is TGTGCCAGCAGCTTGACTCCGAACACTGAAGCTTTCTTT. Translating it yields CASSLTPNTEAFF.

The chain uses TRBV19 and TRBJ1-5; TRBD1 might be the D (5 bases). The V end lost 4 bases, the J end lost 6 bases, and 10 bases lay between the germline ends. The CDR3 extends over 13 amino acids. Germline V CDR1 and CDR2: LNHDA, SQIVND (reference sequence). The CDR3 DNA reads TGTGCCAGTAGTAGGGCAGGGATTCAGCCCCAGCATTTT. This sequence encodes CASSRAGIQPQHF.

The rearrangement links TRBV5-6 to TRBJ1-3, with TRBD1 matching 9 bases. Germline-derived CDR1 and CDR2 are SGHDT and YYEEEE. The CDR3 covers 15 residues. V was clipped by 5 bases and J by 2 bases; unmatched bases: 5. The CDR3 loop reads CASRTGQGTGNTIYF. The CDR3 DNA is TGTGCCAGCAGGACCGGACAGGGGACTGGAAACACCATATATTTT.